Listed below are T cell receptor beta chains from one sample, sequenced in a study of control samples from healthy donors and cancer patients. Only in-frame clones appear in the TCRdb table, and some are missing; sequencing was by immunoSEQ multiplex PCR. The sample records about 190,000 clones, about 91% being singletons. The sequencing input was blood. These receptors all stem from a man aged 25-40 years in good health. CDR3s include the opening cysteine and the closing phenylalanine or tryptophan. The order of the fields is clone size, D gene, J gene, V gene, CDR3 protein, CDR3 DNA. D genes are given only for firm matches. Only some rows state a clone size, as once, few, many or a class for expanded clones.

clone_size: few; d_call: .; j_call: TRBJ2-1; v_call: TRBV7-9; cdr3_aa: CASSRRLKTYNEQFF; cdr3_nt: TGTGCCAGCAGCCGCCGATTAAAGACCTACAATGAGCAGTTCTTC
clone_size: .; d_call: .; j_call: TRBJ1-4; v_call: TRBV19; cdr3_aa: CASRKIDINEKLFF; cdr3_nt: TGTGCCAGTAGGAAAATAGATATTAATGAAAAACTGTTTTTT
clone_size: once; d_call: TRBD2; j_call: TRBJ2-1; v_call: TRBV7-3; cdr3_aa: CASSLTGTSGGKQFF; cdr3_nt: TGTGCCAGCAGCTTAACGGGGACTAGCGGGGGCAAGCAGTTCTTC
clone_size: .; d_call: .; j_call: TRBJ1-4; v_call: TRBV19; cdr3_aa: CASSVTSLEWEKLFF; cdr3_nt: TGTGCCAGTAGTGTAACCTCGTTGGAGTGGGAAAAACTGTTTTTT
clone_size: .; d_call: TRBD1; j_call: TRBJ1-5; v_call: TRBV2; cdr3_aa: CASSWDRSSNQPQHF; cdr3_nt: TGTGCCAGCAGTTGGGACAGGAGTAGCAATCAGCCCCAGCATTTT
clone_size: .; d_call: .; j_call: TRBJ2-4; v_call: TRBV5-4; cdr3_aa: CASSHQGVLAKNIQYF; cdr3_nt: TGTGCCAGCAGCCACCAAGGGGTGCTAGCCAAAAACATTCAGTACTTC
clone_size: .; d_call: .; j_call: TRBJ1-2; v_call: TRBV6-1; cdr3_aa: CASSELDRGASGYTF; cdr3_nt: TGTGCCAGCAGTGAATTGGATAGGGGGGCGAGTGGCTACACCTTC
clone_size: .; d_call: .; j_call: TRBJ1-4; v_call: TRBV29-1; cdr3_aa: CSVRLGARSNEKLFF; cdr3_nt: TGCAGCGTTCGTCTGGGGGCGAGGTCCAATGAAAAACTGTTTTTT
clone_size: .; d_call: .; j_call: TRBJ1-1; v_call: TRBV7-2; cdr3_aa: CASSLGGSNTEAFF; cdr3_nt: TGTGCCAGCAGCTTAGGGGGGTCGAACACTGAAGCTTTCTTT
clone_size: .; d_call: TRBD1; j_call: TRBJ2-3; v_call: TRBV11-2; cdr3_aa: CASSLDRARTDTQYF; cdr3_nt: TGTGCCAGCAGCCTGGACAGGGCTCGCACAGATACGCAGTATTTT
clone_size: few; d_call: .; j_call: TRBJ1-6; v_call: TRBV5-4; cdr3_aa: CASRANTGTTLHF; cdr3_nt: TGTGCCAGCAGGGCCAACACAGGGACTACCCTCCACTTT
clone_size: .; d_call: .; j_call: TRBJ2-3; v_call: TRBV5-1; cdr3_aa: CASKFSDTQYF; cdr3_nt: TGCGCCAGCAAGTTTTCGGATACGCAGTATTTT
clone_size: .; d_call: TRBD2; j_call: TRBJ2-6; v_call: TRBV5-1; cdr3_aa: CASSALPGGSSGANVLTF; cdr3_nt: TGCGCCAGCAGCGCCCTTCCCGGGGGGTCCTCTGGGGCCAACGTCCTGACTTTC
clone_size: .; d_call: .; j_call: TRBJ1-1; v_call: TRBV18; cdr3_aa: CASSPENLRGSEAFF; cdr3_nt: TGTGCCAGCTCACCAGAAAACCTCCGAGGGTCTGAAGCTTTCTTT
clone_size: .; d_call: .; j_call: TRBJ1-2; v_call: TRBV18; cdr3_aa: CASSPEEGSYGYTF; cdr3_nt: TGTGCCAGCTCACCAGAGGAAGGGTCCTATGGCTACACCTTC
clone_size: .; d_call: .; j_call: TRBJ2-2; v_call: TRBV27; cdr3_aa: CASSFGGFANTGELFF; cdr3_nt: TGTGCCAGCAGTTTCGGGGGCTTCGCGAACACCGGGGAGCTGTTTTTT
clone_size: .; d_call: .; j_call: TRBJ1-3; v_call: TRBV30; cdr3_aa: CAWRGTPGNTIYF; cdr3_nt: TGTGCCTGGAGGGGGACACCGGGAAACACCATATATTTT
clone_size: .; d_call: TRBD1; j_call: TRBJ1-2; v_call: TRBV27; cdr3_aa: CASRSIQGAVGYTF; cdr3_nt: TGTGCCAGCAGATCGATCCAGGGGGCGGTAGGCTACACCTTC
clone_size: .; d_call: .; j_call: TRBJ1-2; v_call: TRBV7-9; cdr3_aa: CASSLDRGLSYGYTF; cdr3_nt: TGTGCCAGCAGCTTAGATCGGGGGCTGAGCTATGGCTACACCTTC
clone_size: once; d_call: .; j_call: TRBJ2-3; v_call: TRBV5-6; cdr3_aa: CASSPTRSTDTQYF; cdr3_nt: TGTGCCAGCAGCCCGACTAGGAGCACAGATACGCAGTATTTT
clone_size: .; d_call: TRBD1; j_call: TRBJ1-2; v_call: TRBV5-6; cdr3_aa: CASSLALWDRDYGYTF; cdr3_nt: TGTGCCAGCAGCTTGGCTCTGTGGGACAGGGACTATGGCTACACCTTC
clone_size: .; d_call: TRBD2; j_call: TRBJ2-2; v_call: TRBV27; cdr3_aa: CASSLTGLAGGGTGELFF; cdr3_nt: TGTGCCAGCAGTTTAACCGGACTAGCGGGGGGAGGCACCGGGGAGCTGTTTTTT
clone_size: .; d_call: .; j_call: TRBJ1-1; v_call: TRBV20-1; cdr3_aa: CSASRGANTEAFF; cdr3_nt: TGCAGTGCTAGTCGGGGGGCGAACACTGAAGCTTTCTTT
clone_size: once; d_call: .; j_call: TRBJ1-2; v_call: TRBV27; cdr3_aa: CASRTGGDYGYTF; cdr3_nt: TGTGCCAGCAGGACGGGGGGGGACTATGGCTACACCTTC
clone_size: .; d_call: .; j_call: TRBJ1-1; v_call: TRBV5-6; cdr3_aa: CASSLAPLGTEAFF; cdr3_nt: TGTGCCAGCAGCTTGGCCCCCCTGGGCACTGAAGCTTTCTTT
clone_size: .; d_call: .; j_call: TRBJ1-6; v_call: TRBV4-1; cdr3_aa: CASSPPGTANSPLHF; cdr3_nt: TGCGCCAGCAGCCCGCCCGGGACGGCGAATTCACCCCTCCACTTT
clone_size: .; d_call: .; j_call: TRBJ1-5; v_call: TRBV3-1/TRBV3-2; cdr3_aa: CASSQDRRRHQPQHF; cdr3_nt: TGTGCCAGCAGCCAAGATCGGCGCCGGCATCAGCCCCAGCATTTT
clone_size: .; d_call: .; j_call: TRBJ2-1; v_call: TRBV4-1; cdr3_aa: CASSQGQGIYNEQFF; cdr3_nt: TGCGCCAGCAGCCAGGGACAAGGGATTTACAATGAGCAGTTCTTC
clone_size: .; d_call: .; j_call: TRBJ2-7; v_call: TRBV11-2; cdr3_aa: CASSSPGPGDYEQYF; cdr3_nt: TGTGCCAGCAGCTCCCCCGGACCAGGGGACTACGAGCAGTACTTC
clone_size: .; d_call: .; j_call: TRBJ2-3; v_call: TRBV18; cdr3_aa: CASSTMYGLTDFISTDTQYF; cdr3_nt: TGTGCCAGCTCCACCATGTACGGCCTTACAGATTTCATTAGCACAGATACGCAGTATTTT
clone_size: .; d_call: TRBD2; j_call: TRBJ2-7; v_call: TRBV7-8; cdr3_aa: CASSLAWPSGGLYEQYF; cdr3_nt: TGTGCCAGCAGCTTAGCGTGGCCCAGCGGGGGCCTCTACGAGCAGTACTTC
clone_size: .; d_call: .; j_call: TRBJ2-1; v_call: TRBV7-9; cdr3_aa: CASSLTRPNEQFF; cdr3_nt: TGTGCCAGCAGCTTAACCAGGCCCAATGAGCAGTTCTTC
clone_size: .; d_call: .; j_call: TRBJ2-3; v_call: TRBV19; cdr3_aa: CASSWGFTTDTQYF; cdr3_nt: TGTGCCAGTAGCTGGGGGTTTACCACAGATACGCAGTATTTT
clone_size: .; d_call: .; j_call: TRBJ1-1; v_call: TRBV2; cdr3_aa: CASSGYTGRTEAFF; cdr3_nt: TGTGCCAGCAGTGGCTACACAGGGAGGACTGAAGCTTTCTTT
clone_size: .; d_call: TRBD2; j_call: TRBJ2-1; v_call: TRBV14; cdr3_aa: CASSQGITSGGYNEQFF; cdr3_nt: TGTGCCAGCAGCCAAGGTATCACTAGCGGGGGATACAATGAGCAGTTCTTC
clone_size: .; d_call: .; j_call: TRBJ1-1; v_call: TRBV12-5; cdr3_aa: CASGLEPNTEAFF; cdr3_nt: TGTGCTAGTGGTTTGGAACCGAACACTGAAGCTTTCTTT
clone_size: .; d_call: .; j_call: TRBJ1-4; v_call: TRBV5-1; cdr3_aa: CASSLGWQGTNEKLFF; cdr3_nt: TGCGCCAGCAGCTTGGGCTGGCAGGGAACTAATGAAAAACTGTTTTTT
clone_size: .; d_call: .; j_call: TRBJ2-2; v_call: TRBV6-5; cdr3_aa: CASSPTNTGELFF; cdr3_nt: TGTGCCAGCAGTCCCACTAACACCGGGGAGCTGTTTTTT
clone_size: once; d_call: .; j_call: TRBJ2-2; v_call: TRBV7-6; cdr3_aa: CASSFGSGELFF; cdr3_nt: TGTGCCAGCAGTTTTGGGTCCGGGGAGCTGTTTTTT